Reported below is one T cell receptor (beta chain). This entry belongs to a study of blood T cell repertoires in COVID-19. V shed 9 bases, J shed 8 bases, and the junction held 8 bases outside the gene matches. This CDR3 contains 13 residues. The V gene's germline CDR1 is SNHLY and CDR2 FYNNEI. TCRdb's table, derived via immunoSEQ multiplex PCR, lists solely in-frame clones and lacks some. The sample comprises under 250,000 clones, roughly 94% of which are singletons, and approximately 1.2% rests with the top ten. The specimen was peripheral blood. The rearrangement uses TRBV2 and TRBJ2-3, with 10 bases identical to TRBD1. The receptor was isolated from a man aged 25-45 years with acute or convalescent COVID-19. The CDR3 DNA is TGTGCCAGTCGCCGGGACAGGGGAGGTACGCAGTATTTT. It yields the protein CASRRDRGGTQYF.